This TCR beta chain was observed in a study of T cells in Graves' hyperthyroidism and ophthalmopathy (dated by TCRdb to the late 2010s). Background on the whole study: Peripheral blood was sampled at the time of initial diagnosis, prior to any treatment. To identify TCR V-J signatures that set the groups apart, the researchers used a discovery cohort of 100 patients, made up of under 45 with Graves' ophthalmopathy and about 55 with stable Graves' hyperthyroidism. An independent validation cohort of about 19 hyperthyroidism patients and more than 15 patients who later progressed to ophthalmopathy tested prospective prediction of ophthalmopathy. The 85 to 100 discovery patients were divided at random into training and test sets in a 7:3 ratio. The study also compared thyroid tissue and blood T-cell repertoires from roughly 6 Graves' hyperthyroidism patients. Following sampling, methimazole starting at 30 mg daily was given to hyperthyroidism patients, and high-dose intravenous methylprednisolone was given to ophthalmopathy patients. The paper describes TCR Vbeta CDR3 sequencing of 130 to 150 peripheral blood samples, made up of some 42 ophthalmopathy patients, 70 to 80 hyperthyroidism patients and about 17 progressor patients. Findings and caveats that apply to the study as a whole: Sample size was not statistically predetermined, and investigators were not blinded to group allocation. A model built on a 13 V-J signature distinguished ophthalmopathy from stable hyperthyroidism, reaching around 88% sensitivity and under 84% specificity in cross-validation and 80%/75% in testing. Most expanded thyroid clonotypes (frequency above 0.001) were also found in blood, which suggests that blood repertoires may mirror thyroid immune responses. In validation, progression to ophthalmopathy was predicted by the model with about 70% sensitivity and around 76% specificity, a median of 6.5 months before onset.

Hyperthyroidism patients were aged 18 to 65 years and newly diagnosed, with disease duration of less than 2 months. The study excluded patients with uncontrolled infections, other autoimmune diseases, pregnancy or lactation. Diagnoses were established on the basis of clinical symptoms, serum thyroxine and TRAb, thyroid ultrasound, and orbital computed tomography. Blood from progressor patients was collected at the time of first diagnosis with hyperthyroidism, before any ophthalmopathy symptoms had appeared. PBMCs were isolated from about 10 ml of fresh peripheral blood by Ficoll-Paque density gradient centrifugation. Patients classed as progressors first received a Graves' hyperthyroidism diagnosis and then went on to develop ophthalmopathy during follow-up. Total RNA was extracted using Trizol reagent, and RNA quality was assessed on an Agilent 2100 Bioanalyzer. TCR beta CDR3 regions were amplified from RNA transcripts. The first round of RT-PCR for the TCR CDR3 was performed with the HTBI primer set and the Qiagen OneStep RT-PCR kit. A second multiplex PCR round built the libraries, followed by size selection and purification. Paired-end sequencing of the libraries was performed with 100 bp reads on an Illumina HiSeq2000. As for the authors' bioinformatics: SOAPnuke was used to process the raw data, with reads discarded if the reads contained adapters or uncalled bases, had a mean Phred below 15, or lacked an exact constant-primer or identifier match. COPE v1.2.5 was used to merge the high-quality paired reads, and each unique nucleotide sequence was defined as a clonotype. MiTCR v1.1 was used to align the clonotypes against IMGT TRBV, TRBD and TRBJ reference segments. Analysis was restricted to V-J combinations with a frequency above 0.0001, which covered 99.2% of repertoires. A TCS score was defined as the ratio of F50 (clonal expansion) to E x V (chaos), with BLOSUM62-based TCRdist applied between CDR3 peptides within each V-J. Welch's t-statistics and random forest reduced roughly 500 V-J features to roughly 13, which were used in a naive Bayes classifier (R e1071). TCRdb applied fastp at Q25 and MiXCR to the public reads, then kept only in-frame beta chains. Entries that share a CDR3 protein sequence are merged under the most common genes and DNA. In this record, the V and J calls reflect TCRdb's handling and not the investigators' own analysis. Here the sample has around 340,000 distinct CDR3 sequences; approximately 18% occur a single time. Around a third of the sample rests with the top ten.

This clonotype was found many times. The clone's antigen remains unknown. The record has no base qualities; no much larger clone is one base away. From the cysteine up to the phenylalanine, the CDR3 has a length of 15 residues. This entry keeps only the CDR3 DNA: 45 bases, framed from base 1. The germline V gene (reference sequence) specifies GTSNPN as CDR1 and SVGIG as CDR2. The V end gives up 2 bases and the J end 4 bases, leaving 5 bases in the junction not matched to a gene. The V gene is TRBV30 and the J gene is TRBJ2-1; 10 central nucleotides agree with TRBD2. This TCR was sampled from a woman in her 30s with Graves' hyperthyroidism that later progressed to Graves' ophthalmopathy. The sequencing input was blood. The CDR3 corresponds to CAWSWTSGPYNEQFF. The DNA sequence is given as TGTGCCTGGAGTTGGACTAGCGGACCGTACAATGAGCAGTTCTTC.